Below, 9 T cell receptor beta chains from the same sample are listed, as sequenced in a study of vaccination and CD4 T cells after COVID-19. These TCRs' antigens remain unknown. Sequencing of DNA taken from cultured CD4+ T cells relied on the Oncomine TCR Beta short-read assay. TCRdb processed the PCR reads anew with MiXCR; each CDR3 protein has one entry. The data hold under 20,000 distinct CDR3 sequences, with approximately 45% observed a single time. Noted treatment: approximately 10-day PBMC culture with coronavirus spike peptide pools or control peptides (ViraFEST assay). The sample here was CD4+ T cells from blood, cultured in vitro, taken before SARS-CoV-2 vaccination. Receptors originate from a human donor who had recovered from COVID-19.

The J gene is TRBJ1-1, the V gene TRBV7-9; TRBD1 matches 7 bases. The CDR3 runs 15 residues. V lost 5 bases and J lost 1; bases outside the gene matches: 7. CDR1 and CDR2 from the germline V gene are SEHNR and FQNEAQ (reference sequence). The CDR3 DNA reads TGTGCCAGCAGCATAAACCGGGACAGGAACACTGAAGCTTTCTTT. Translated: CASSINRDRNTEAFF.

CDR3 region: CASSLGQSTDTQYF. The CDR3 bases are TGTGCCAGTAGTCTCGGACAAAGCACAGATACGCAGTATTTT. The chain links TRBV19 to TRBJ2-3; D is perhaps TRBD1 (5 bases). Trimming shortened V by 5 bases and J by 0 bases, and 9 bases separated the two germline ends. CDR3 length: 14 residues. The germline V gene has CDR1 LNHDA and CDR2 SQIVND (reference sequence).

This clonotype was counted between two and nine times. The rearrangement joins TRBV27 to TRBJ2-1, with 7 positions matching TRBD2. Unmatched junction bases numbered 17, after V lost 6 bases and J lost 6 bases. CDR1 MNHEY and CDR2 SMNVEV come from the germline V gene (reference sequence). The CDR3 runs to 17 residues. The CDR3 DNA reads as TGTGCCAGCAGCTTGGACCCCGGGACTACCTTAGGCAATGAGCAGTTCTTC. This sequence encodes CASSLDPGTTLGNEQFF.

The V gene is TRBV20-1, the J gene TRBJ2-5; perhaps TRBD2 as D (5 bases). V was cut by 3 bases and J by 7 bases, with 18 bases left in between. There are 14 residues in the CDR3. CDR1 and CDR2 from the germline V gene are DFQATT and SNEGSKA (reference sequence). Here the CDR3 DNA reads TGCAGTGCTAGGCCCTCGGCCGTTGGAGGGACCCAGTACTTC. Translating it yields CSARPSAVGGTQYF.

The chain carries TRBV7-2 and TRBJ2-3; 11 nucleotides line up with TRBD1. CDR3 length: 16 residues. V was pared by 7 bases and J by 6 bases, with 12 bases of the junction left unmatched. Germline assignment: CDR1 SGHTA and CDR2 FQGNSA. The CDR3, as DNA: TGTGCCAGCAAGAAAACGGGGACAGGGGGATGGGATACGCAGTATTTT. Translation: CASKKTGTGGWDTQYF.

The CDR3 DNA sequence: TGTGCCAGCTCACCATACGGGGGGAGCTCCTACGAGCAGTACTTC. This codes for CASSPYGGSSYEQYF. This rearrangement joins TRBV18 to TRBJ2-7, with TRBD2 matching 7 bases. This CDR3 comprises 15 residues. J gave up 0 bases and V 2 bases, and 4 bases lay outside the gene matches. Germline V gives CDR1 KGHSH, CDR2 LQKENI.

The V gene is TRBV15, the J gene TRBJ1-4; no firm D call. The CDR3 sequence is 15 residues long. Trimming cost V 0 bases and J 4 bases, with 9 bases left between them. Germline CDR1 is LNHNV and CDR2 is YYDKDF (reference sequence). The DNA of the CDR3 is TGTGCCACCAGCAGAGATCGTGGAGTTAATGAAAAACTGTTTTTT. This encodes CATSRDRGVNEKLFF.

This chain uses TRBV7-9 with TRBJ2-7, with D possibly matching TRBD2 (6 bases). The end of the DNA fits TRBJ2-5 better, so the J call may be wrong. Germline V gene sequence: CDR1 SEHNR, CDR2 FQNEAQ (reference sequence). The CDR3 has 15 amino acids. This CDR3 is CASSLRLASQETQYF. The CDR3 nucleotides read TGTGCCAGCAGCTTACGCCTAGCGAGCCAAGAGACCCAGTACTTC.

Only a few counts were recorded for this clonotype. The CDR3 DNA reads TGTGCCAGTAGGGTGGACAGGCAGAACACTGAAGCTTTCTTT. Its protein product is CASRVDRQNTEAFF. The chain combines TRBV19 with TRBJ1-1; 7 bases agree with TRBD1. The CDR3 spans 14 residues. Germline lookup yields CDR1 LNHDA and CDR2 SQIVND (reference sequence). V gave up 6 bases and J gave up 1 base; unmatched junction bases: 5. The whole variable domain, remainder taken from reference TRBV19 and TRBJ1-1, is DGGITQSPKYLFRKEGQNVTLSCEQNLNHDAMYWYRQDPGQGLRLIYYSQIVNDFQKGDIAEGYSVSREKKESFPLTVTSAQKNPTAFYLCASRVDRQNTEAFFGQGTRLTVV.